The present entry profiles one T cell receptor (beta chain) with its context. This record belongs to a study of T cell changes during pregnancy in multiple sclerosis. This CDR3 contains 15 residues. Looked up from germline, CDR1 is SGHRS and CDR2 is YFSETQ. Trimming cost V 2 bases and J 4 bases, with 15 bases left between them. Produced via immunoSEQ multiplex PCR; TCRdb's table is partial and in-frame only. The sample yields over 50,000 clones, around nine tenths seen once. The sequenced sample was peripheral blood from another person, used as feeder cells. The chain uses TRBV5-1 and TRBJ2-5, with D perhaps matching TRBD1 or TRBD2 (6 bases each). This receptor was taken from a human donor whose cells served as feeder cells for cultures in a pregnancy study. DNA for the CDR3: TGCGCCAGCAGCTTTTTGACATCGGGGGCAGAGACCCAGTACTTC. It codes for CASSFLTSGAETQYF.